The rows below give T cell receptor beta chains drawn from one sample of a study of CD8+CD57+ T cells in acquired aplastic anemia. TCRdb re-analysed the reads in MiXCR, keeping a single row per CDR3 protein. Of 160,000 or so distinct CDR3 sequences in the sample, roughly two thirds were seen once. Material: sorted CD4+, CD8+, or CD8+CD57+ T cells (not recorded which) from PBMCs. Receptor source: a human donor with aplastic anemia. Each CDR3 is given with its conserved first and last residue. A D gene is named only where the DNA matches it firmly. Clone size, where shown, is once, few, many, or a class for clones that have expanded.

clone_size	cdr3_length	j_call	d_call	v_call	cdr3_aa	cdr3_nt
NA	15	TRBJ2-3	TRBD2	TRBV20-1	CSASLRLAGTDTQYF	TGCAGTGCTAGTCTTAGACTAGCTGGCACAGATACGCAGTATTTT
NA	11	TRBJ2-3	NA	TRBV2	CASRDGDTQYF	TGTGCCAGCAGGGACGGAGATACGCAGTATTTT
NA	13	TRBJ1-6	NA	TRBV12-3/TRBV12-4	CASSPGRQSPLHF	TGTGCCAGCAGTCCTGGGAGACAATCACCCCTCCACTTT
NA	15	TRBJ2-1	TRBD1	TRBV15	CASSAGARGQGEQFF	TGTGCCAGCAGTGCCGGGGCCAGGGGGCAGGGTGAGCAGTTCTTC
NA	13	TRBJ2-5	NA	TRBV20-1	CSARAYPVETQYF	TGCAGTGCTAGGGCCTATCCGGTGGAGACCCAGTACTTC
NA	17	TRBJ2-1	NA	TRBV24-1	CATSDQAGTPKGNEQFF	TGTGCCACCAGTGATCAGGCCGGGACTCCAAAGGGAAATGAGCAGTTCTTC
once	14	TRBJ1-5	NA	TRBV19	CASIGDRLDQPQHF	TGTGCCAGTATCGGCGACAGGTTGGATCAGCCCCAGCATTTT
NA	11	TRBJ2-1	NA	TRBV20-1	CSATGTNEQFF	TGCAGTGCCACAGGGACCAATGAGCAGTTCTTC
NA	12	TRBJ1-2	NA	TRBV2	CASSEGVWGYTF	TGTGCCAGCAGTGAAGGGGTTTGGGGCTACACCTTC
NA	13	TRBJ1-5	NA	TRBV24-1	CATSRTENQPQHF	TGTGCCACCAGTAGGACAGAAAATCAGCCCCAGCATTTT
NA	15	TRBJ2-7	TRBD2	TRBV7-2	CASRIGTSGGGEQYF	TGTGCCAGCAGGATCGGGACTAGCGGGGGGGGAGAGCAGTACTTC
NA	13	TRBJ2-7	NA	TRBV20-1	CSAQPEGIYEQYF	TGCAGTGCTCAGCCCGAGGGGATCTACGAGCAGTACTTC
many	18	TRBJ1-2	NA	TRBV18	CASSPSATGSTDSDGYTF	TGTGCCAGCTCACCCTCAGCGACAGGTTCTACAGATTCGGATGGCTACACCTTC
NA	14	TRBJ2-7	NA	TRBV10-3	CAISVQAESYEQYF	TGTGCCATCAGTGTTCAAGCCGAGTCCTACGAGCAGTACTTC
NA	14	TRBJ1-6	TRBD1	TRBV7-2	CASSIGQGNSPLHF	TGTGCCAGCAGCATTGGACAGGGAAATTCACCCCTCCACTTT
few	14	TRBJ1-5	NA	TRBV2	CASSEFNSNQPQHF	TGTGCCAGCAGTGAGTTCAATAGCAATCAGCCCCAGCATTTT
NA	14	TRBJ1-1	NA	TRBV20-1	CSAIRRLMNTEAFF	TGCAGTGCCATACGTCGATTGATGAACACTGAAGCTTTCTTT
NA	17	TRBJ2-7	NA	TRBV9	CASSAALGIGGSYEQYF	TGTGCCAGCAGCGCCGCACTTGGGATAGGGGGTTCCTACGAGCAGTACTTC
many	16	TRBJ2-1	TRBD2	TRBV7-8	CASSLYRAGGYNEQFF	TGTGCCAGCAGCTTATATCGAGCGGGGGGGTACAATGAGCAGTTCTTC
NA	14	TRBJ1-2	NA	TRBV2	CASSVNVEGEGYTF	TGTGCCAGCAGTGTAAACGTTGAGGGCGAGGGCTACACCTTC
NA	13	TRBJ2-3	NA	TRBV12-3/TRBV12-4	CASSLDRTASQYF	TGTGCCAGCAGTTTAGATCGGACAGCGTCGCAGTATTTT
NA	13	TRBJ2-1	NA	TRBV2	CASSDEGYNEQFF	TGTGCCAGCAGTGACGAGGGATACAATGAGCAGTTCTTC
NA	16	TRBJ1-1	NA	TRBV6-6	CASSECSGQGNTEAFF	TGTGCCAGCAGTGAATGTTCGGGGCAGGGGAACACTGAAGCTTTCTTT
NA	15	TRBJ2-5	NA	TRBV7-9	CASSEDGTLQETQYF	TGTGCCAGCAGCGAAGACGGGACCTTACAAGAGACCCAGTACTTC
NA	15	TRBJ2-7	TRBD2	TRBV20-1	CSARDRTSGIYEQYF	TGCAGTGCTAGAGATAGGACTAGCGGGATCTACGAGCAGTACTTC
many	14	TRBJ2-7	NA	TRBV7-9	CASRQPGLTYEQYF	TGTGCCAGCAGGCAACCCGGACTTACCTACGAGCAGTACTTC
NA	11	TRBJ2-1	NA	TRBV7-9	CASSWGTEQFF	TGTGCCAGCAGCTGGGGCACTGAGCAGTTCTTC
medium-sized	14	TRBJ1-1	NA	TRBV7-8	CASSLVAMNTEAFF	TGTGCCAGCAGCTTAGTGGCTATGAACACTGAAGCTTTCTTT
few	13	TRBJ2-3	NA	TRBV19	CASNMGATDTQYF	TGTGCCAGTAACATGGGAGCGACAGATACGCAGTATTTT
NA	14	TRBJ2-1	NA	TRBV20-1	CSARDSNRVNEQFF	TGCAGTGCTAGAGATAGTAACAGGGTGAATGAGCAGTTCTTC
once	16	TRBJ1-6	NA	TRBV20-1	CSARDLRAGDFSPFHF	TGCAGTGCTAGAGATCTTAGGGCAGGGGACTTTTCACCCTTCCACTTT
NA	14	TRBJ2-7	TRBD2	TRBV20-1	CSVPVLAGSYEQYF	TGCAGTGTTCCAGTTCTAGCGGGTTCATACGAGCAGTACTTC
NA	17	TRBJ2-5	NA	TRBV19	CASSIAGAGQLRETQYF	TGTGCCAGTAGTATAGCCGGGGCAGGGCAGCTTCGGGAGACCCAGTACTTC
many	13	TRBJ2-5	TRBD1	TRBV13	CASSATGEETQYF	TGTGCCAGCAGCGCTACAGGGGAGGAGACCCAGTACTTC
NA	13	TRBJ1-1	NA	TRBV7-6	CASSLGDNVEAFF	TGTGCCAGCAGCTTAGGGGACAATGTTGAAGCTTTCTTT
NA	14	TRBJ1-5	NA	TRBV19	CASSMGSRNQPQHF	TGTGCCAGTAGTATGGGTTCACGCAATCAGCCCCAGCATTTT
NA	15	TRBJ1-1	NA	TRBV10-2	CASTPFGAMNTEAFF	TGCGCCAGCACCCCGTTTGGGGCCATGAACACTGAAGCTTTCTTT
NA	14	TRBJ1-4	NA	TRBV5-1	CASSMADSNEKLFF	TGCGCCAGCAGCATGGCAGACAGTAATGAAAAACTGTTTTTT
once	15	TRBJ1-6	TRBD1	TRBV10-3	CAISRQGVDNSPLHF	TGTGCCATCAGTCGACAGGGGGTTGATAATTCACCCCTCCACTTT
NA	15	TRBJ2-7	TRBD2	TRBV11-2	CASSLTSGEAYEQYF	TGTGCCAGCAGCCTCACTAGCGGGGAAGCCTACGAGCAGTACTTC
NA	11	TRBJ1-4	NA	TRBV28	CASRSDEKLFF	TGTGCCAGCAGATCCGATGAAAAACTGTTTTTT
NA	16	TRBJ2-1	TRBD2	TRBV9	CASTLGASGGFDEQFF	TGTGCCAGCACCCTGGGGGCTAGCGGGGGATTCGACGAGCAGTTCTTC
NA	15	TRBJ2-3	TRBD2	TRBV6-1	CASSEVAGDYNEQYF	TGTGCCAGCAGTGAAGTGGCGGGAGACTACAATGAGCAGTATTTT
NA	16	TRBJ2-3	TRBD2	TRBV10-3	CAISGLSGGTTDTQYF	TGTGCCATCAGTGGACTGAGCGGGGGGACTACAGATACGCAGTATTTT
NA	15	TRBJ2-5	NA	TRBV7-9	CASRVRGGQQETQYF	TGTGCCAGCCGAGTGAGGGGGGGCCAACAAGAGACCCAGTACTTC
NA	12	TRBJ2-1	NA	TRBV7-3	CASSARWNEQFF	TGTGCCAGCAGCGCGCGTTGGAATGAGCAGTTCTTC
NA	13	TRBJ1-4	TRBD1	TRBV20-1	CSAIGTGDEKLFF	TGCAGTGCCATCGGGACAGGGGATGAAAAACTGTTTTTT
once	13	TRBJ1-3	NA	TRBV2	CASRKSDGYTIYF	TGTGCCAGCAGAAAGAGTGATGGCTACACCATATATTTT
NA	17	TRBJ1-6	NA	TRBV25-1	CASSESLGTLVESPLHF	TGTGCCAGCAGTGAATCTCTCGGGACGTTGGTGGAATCACCCCTCCACTTT
NA	15	TRBJ2-1	NA	TRBV15	CATSRDGDSYNEQFF	TGTGCCACCAGCAGAGATGGGGATTCCTACAATGAGCAGTTCTTC
NA	13	TRBJ2-3	TRBD2	TRBV29-1	CSGTSGGEDTQYF	TGCAGCGGCACTAGCGGGGGGGAAGATACGCAGTATTTT
NA	12	TRBJ1-5	TRBD1	TRBV20-1	CSASDRDQPQHF	TGCAGTGCTAGCGACAGGGATCAGCCCCAGCATTTT
NA	14	TRBJ1-1	NA	TRBV5-1	CASSFSDRYTEAFF	TGTGCCAGCAGCTTCTCTGACCGATACACTGAAGCTTTCTTT
few	15	TRBJ1-1	NA	TRBV4-1	CASSQAGRVVTEAFF	TGCGCCAGCAGCCAAGCGGGCAGGGTGGTCACTGAAGCTTTCTTT
NA	14	TRBJ1-2	TRBD1	TRBV19	CASSMMGQVDGYTF	TGTGCCAGTAGTATGATGGGACAGGTAGATGGCTACACCTTC
few	13	TRBJ2-5	NA	TRBV2	CASSGGAGETQYF	TGTGCCAGCAGTGGGGGCGCGGGAGAGACCCAGTACTTC
NA	14	TRBJ2-1	NA	TRBV5-1	CASSLGTGKNEQFF	TGCGCCAGCAGCTTGGGTACGGGGAAGAATGAGCAGTTCTTC
NA	13	TRBJ1-2	TRBD1	TRBV19	CATTGVWDYGYTF	TGTGCCACAACAGGGGTGTGGGACTATGGCTACACCTTC
NA	14	TRBJ1-1	NA	TRBV13	CASSFRTQNTEAFF	TGTGCCAGCAGCTTTAGGACACAGAACACTGAAGCTTTCTTT